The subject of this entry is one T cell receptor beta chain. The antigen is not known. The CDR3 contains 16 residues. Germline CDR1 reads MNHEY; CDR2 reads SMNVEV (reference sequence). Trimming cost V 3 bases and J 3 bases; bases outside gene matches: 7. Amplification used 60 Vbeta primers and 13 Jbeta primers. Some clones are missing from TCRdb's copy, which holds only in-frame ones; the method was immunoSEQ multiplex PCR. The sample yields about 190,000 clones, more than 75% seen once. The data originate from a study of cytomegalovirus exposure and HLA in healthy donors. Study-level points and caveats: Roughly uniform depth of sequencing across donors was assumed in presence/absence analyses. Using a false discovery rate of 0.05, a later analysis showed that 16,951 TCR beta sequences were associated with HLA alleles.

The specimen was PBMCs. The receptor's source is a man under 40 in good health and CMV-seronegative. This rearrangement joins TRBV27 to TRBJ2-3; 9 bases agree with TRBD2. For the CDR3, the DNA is TGTGCCAGCAGTTTTCTCCTAGCGGGAAATACAGATACGCAGTATTTT. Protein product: CASSFLLAGNTDTQYF.